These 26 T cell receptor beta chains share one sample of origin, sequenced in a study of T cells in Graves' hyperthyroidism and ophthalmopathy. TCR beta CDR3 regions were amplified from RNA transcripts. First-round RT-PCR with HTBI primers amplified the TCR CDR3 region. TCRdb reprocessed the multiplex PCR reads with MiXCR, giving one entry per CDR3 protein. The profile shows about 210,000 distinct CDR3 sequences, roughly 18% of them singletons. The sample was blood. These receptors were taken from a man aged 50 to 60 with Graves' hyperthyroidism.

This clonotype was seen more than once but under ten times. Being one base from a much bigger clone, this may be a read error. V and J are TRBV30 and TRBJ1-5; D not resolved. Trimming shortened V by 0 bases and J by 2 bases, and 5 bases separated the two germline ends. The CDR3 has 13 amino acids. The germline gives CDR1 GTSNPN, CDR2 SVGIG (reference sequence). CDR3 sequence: CAWSVNGNQPQHF. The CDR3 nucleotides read TGTGCCTGGAGTGTGAACGGCAATCAGCCCCAGCATTTT.

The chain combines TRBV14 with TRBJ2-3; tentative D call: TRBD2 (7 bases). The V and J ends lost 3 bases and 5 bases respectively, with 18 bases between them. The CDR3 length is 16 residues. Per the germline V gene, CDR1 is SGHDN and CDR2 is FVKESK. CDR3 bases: TGTGCCAGCAGCCATCGGGGGGCGCGTGAAAGAGATACGCAGTATTTT. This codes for CASSHRGARERDTQYF.

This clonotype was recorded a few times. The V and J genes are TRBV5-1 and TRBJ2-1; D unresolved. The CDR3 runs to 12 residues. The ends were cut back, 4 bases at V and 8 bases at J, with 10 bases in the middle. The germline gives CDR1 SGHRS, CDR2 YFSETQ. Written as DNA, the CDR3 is TGCGCCAGCAGCCTTTTCTCCCATGAGCAGTTCTTC. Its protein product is CASSLFSHEQFF.

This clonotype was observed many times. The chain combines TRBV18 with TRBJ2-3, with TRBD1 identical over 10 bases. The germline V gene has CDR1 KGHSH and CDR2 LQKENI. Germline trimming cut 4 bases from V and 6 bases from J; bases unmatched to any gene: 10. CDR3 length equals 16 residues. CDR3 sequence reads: CASSQSGTGETDTQYF. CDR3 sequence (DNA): TGTGCCAGCTCACAGTCAGGGACAGGGGAAACGGATACGCAGTATTTT.

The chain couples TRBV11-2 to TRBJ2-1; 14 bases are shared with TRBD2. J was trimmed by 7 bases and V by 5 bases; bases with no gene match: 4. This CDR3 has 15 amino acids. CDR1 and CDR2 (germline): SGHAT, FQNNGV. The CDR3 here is CASSPWTSGRNEQFF. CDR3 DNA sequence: TGTGCCAGCAGCCCGTGGACTAGCGGGAGGAATGAGCAGTTCTTC.

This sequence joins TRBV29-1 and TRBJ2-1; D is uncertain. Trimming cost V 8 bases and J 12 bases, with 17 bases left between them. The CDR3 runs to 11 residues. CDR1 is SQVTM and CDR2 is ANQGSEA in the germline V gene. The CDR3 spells CSLINGVVQFF. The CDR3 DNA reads TGCAGCCTGATTAACGGTGTTGTGCAGTTCTTC.

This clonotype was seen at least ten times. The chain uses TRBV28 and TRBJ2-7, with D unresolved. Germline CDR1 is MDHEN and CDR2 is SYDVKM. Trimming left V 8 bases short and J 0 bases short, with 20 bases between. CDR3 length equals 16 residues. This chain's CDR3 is CASAFDPRTGSYEQYF. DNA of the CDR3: TGTGCCAGCGCATTTGACCCCCGGACGGGCTCCTACGAGCAGTACTTC. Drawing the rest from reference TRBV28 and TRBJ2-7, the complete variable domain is DVKVTQSSRYLVKRTGEKVFLECVQDMDHENMFWYRQDPGLGLRLIYFSYDVKMKEKGDIPEGYSVSREKKERFSLILESASTNQTSMYLCASAFDPRTGSYEQYFGPGTRLTVT.

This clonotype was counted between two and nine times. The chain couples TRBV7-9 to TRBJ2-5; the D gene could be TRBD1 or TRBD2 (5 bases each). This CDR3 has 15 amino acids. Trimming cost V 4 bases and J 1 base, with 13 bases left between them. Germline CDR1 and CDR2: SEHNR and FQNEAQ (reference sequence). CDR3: CASSSYRDAQETQYF. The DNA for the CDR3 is TGTGCCAGCAGCTCATACCGGGACGCCCAAGAGACCCAGTACTTC.

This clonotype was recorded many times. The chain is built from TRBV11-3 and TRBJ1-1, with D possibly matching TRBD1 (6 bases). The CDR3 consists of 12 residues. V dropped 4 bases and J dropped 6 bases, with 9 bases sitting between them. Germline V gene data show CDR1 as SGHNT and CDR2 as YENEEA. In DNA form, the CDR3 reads TGTGCCAGCAGCTCCCAGGGGTCTGAAGCTTTCTTT. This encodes CASSSQGSEAFF.

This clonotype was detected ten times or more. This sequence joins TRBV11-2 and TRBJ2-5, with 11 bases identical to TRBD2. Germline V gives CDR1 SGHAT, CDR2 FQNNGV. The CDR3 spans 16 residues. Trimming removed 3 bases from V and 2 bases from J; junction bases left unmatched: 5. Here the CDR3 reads CASSFTSGSAQETQYF. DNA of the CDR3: TGTGCCAGCAGCTTTACTAGCGGGAGTGCGCAAGAGACCCAGTACTTC.

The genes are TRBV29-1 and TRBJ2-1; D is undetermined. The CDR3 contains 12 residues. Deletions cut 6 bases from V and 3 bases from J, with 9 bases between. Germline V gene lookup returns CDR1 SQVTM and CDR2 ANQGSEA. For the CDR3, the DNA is TGCAGCGTGACTGGCTACTACAATGAGCAGTTCTTC. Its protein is CSVTGYYNEQFF.

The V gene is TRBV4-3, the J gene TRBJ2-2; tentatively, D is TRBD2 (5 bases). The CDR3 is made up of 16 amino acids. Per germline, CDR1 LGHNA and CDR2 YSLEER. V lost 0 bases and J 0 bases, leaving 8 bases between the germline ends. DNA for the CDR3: TGCGCCAGCAGCCAAGAGCCTAGCCCGAACACCGGGGAGCTGTTTTTT. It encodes CASSQEPSPNTGELFF.

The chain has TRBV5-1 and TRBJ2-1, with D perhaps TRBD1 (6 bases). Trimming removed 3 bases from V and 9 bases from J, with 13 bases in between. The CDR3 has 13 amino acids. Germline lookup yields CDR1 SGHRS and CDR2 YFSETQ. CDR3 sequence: CASSSQTGGEQFF. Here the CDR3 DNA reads TGCGCCAGCAGCTCCCAGACAGGCGGTGAGCAGTTCTTC.

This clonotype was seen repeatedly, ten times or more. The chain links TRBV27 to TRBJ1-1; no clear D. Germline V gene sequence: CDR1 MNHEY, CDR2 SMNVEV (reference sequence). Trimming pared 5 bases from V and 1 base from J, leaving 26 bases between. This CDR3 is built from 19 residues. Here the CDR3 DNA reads TGTGCCAGCAGTCCCTGGTTCGGTCTAGAGGTGGGTGGGAACACTGAAGCTTTCTTT. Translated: CASSPWFGLEVGGNTEAFF.

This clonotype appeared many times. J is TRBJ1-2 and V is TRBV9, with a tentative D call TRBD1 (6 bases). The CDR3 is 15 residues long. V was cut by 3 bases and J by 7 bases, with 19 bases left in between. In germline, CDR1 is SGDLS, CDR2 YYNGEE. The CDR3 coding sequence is TGTGCCAGCAGCGAGGGGACATCGGGTATTTTTGGCTACACCTTC. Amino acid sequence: CASSEGTSGIFGYTF.

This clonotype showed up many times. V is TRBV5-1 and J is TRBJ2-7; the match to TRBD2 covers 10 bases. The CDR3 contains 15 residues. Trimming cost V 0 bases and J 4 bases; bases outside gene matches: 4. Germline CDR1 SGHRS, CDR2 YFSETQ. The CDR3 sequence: CASSLGPSGSYEQYF. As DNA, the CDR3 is TGCGCCAGCAGCTTGGGGCCTAGCGGGAGTTACGAGCAGTACTTC.

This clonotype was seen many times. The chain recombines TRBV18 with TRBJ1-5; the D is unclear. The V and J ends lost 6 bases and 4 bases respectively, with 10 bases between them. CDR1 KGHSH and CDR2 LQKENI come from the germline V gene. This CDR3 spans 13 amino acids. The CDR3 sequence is CASSPELNQPQHF. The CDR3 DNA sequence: TGTGCCAGCTCCCCGGAGCTGAATCAGCCCCAGCATTTT.

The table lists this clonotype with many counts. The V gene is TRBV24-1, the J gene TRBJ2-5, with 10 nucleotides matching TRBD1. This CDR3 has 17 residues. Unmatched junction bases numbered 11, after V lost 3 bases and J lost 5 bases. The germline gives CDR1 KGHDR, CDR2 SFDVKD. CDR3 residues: CATSDNRDRGWGETQYF. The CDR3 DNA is TGTGCCACCAGTGATAACCGGGACAGGGGCTGGGGGGAGACCCAGTACTTC.

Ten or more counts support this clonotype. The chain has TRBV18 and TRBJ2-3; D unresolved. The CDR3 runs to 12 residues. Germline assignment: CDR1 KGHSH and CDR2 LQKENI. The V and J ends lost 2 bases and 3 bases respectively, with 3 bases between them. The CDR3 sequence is CASSPWTDTQYF. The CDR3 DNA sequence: TGTGCCAGCTCACCATGGACAGATACGCAGTATTTT.

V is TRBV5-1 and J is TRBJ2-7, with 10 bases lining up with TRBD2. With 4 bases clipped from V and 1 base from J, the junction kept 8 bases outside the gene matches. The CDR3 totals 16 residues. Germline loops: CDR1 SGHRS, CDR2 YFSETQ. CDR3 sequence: CASSGPTSGSSYEQYF. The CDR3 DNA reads TGCGCCAGCAGCGGGCCGACTAGCGGGTCTTCCTACGAGCAGTACTTC.

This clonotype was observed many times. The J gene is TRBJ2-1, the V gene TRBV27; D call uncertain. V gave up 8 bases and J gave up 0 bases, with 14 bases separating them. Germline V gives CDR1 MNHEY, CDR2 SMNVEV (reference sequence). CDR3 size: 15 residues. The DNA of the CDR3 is TGTGCCAGCCTCCCCCTTCTGAGCTCCTACAATGAGCAGTTCTTC. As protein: CASLPLLSSYNEQFF.

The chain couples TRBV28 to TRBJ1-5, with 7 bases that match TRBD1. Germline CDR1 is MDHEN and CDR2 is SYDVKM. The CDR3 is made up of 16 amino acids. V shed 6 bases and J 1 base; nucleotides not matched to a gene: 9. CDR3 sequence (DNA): TGTGCCAGCAGCCCACGGACAGGACAGAGCAATCAGCCCCAGCATTTT. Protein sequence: CASSPRTGQSNQPQHF. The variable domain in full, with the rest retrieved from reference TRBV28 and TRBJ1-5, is DVKVTQSSRYLVKRTGEKVFLECVQDMDHENMFWYRQDPGLGLRLIYFSYDVKMKEKGDIPEGYSVSREKKERFSLILESASTNQTSMYLCASSPRTGQSNQPQHFGDGTRLSIL.

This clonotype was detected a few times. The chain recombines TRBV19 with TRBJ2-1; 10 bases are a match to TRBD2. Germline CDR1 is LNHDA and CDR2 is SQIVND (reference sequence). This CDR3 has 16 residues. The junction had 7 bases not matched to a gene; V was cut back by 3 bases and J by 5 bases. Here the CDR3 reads CASSILAGVSHNEQFF. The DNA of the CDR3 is TGTGCCAGTAGTATTCTAGCGGGAGTTAGCCACAATGAGCAGTTCTTC. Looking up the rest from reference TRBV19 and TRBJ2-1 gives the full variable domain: DGGITQSPKYLFRKEGQNVTLSCEQNLNHDAMYWYRQDPGQGLRLIYYSQIVNDFQKGDIAEGYSVSREKKESFPLTVTSAQKNPTAFYLCASSILAGVSHNEQFFGPGTRLTVL.

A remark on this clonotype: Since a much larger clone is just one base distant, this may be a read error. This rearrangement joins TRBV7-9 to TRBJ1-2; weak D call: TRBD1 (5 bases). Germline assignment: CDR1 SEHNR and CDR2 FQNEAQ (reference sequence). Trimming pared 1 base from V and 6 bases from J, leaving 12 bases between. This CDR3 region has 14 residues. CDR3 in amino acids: CASSLGVGHNGYTF. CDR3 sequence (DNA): TGTGCCAGCAGCTTAGGTGTGGGGCATAATGGCTACACCTTC. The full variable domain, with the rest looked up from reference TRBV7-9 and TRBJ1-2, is DTGVSQNPRHKITKRGQNVTFRCDPISEHNRLYWYRQTLGQGPEFLTYFQNEAQLEKSRLLSDRFSAERPKGSFSTLEIQRTEQGDSAMYLCASSLGVGHNGYTFGSGTRLTVV.

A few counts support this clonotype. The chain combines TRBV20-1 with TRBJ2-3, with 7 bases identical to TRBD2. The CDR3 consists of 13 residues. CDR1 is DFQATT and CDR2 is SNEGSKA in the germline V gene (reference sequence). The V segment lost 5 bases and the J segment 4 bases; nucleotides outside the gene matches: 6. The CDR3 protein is CSAAREDPDTQYF. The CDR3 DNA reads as TGCAGTGCTGCCCGGGAGGACCCAGATACGCAGTATTTT.

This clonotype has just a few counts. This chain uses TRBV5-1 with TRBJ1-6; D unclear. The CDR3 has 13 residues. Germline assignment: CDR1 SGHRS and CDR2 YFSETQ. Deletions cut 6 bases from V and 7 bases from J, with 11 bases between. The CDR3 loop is CASTQLGNSPLHF. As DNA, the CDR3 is TGCGCCAGCACCCAACTTGGGAATTCACCCCTCCACTTT.